What follows are 8 T cell receptor beta chains derived from one specimen sequenced in a study of blood T cell repertoires in COVID-19. Measured with immunoSEQ multiplex PCR; TCRdb has only the in-frame clones, and not every one. Of about 140,000 clones in the sample, 60% to 80% were seen once. The specimen was PBMCs or T cells enriched from blood (not recorded which). Source of these receptors: a woman in her 50s who had recovered from COVID-19.

The CDR3 loop reads CASSFGDMNTEAFF. In DNA, the CDR3 is TGTGCCAGCAGCTTCGGGGACATGAACACTGAAGCTTTCTTT. V usage is TRBV7-9 and J usage is TRBJ1-1, with D possibly TRBD1 on 6 matching bases. Germline CDR1 and CDR2: SEHNR and FQNEAQ (reference sequence). The ends were cut back, 3 bases at V and 0 bases at J, with 8 bases in the middle. The CDR3 has 14 amino acids.

This clone occurred a few times. The genes are TRBV10-3 and TRBJ1-2, with TRBD1 matching over 9 bases. CDR3 length equals 12 residues. Losses at the gene ends were 3 bases for V and 13 bases for J; bases not matched to a gene: 6. Germline V gene sequence: CDR1 ENHRY, CDR2 SYGVKD. Written as DNA, the CDR3 is TGTGCCATCAGTGACCGACAGGGGGTTTGCACCTTC. Translated: CAISDRQGVCTF.

The V and J genes are TRBV3-1 (or the pseudogene TRBV3-2) and TRBJ2-5; D uncertain. Germline-derived CDR1 and CDR2 are LGHDT and YNNKEL (reference sequence). The CDR3 is made up of 13 amino acids. V was shortened by 6 bases and J by 2 bases, with 10 bases between the two germline ends. For the CDR3, the DNA is TGTGCCAGCAGTCATTCGGGTCAAGAGACCCAGTACTTC. Translating it yields CASSHSGQETQYF.

V gene TRBV3-1 (or the pseudogene TRBV3-2) combines with J gene TRBJ2-2; 7 nucleotides line up with TRBD1. Germline V gives CDR1 LGHDT, CDR2 YNNKEL (reference sequence). The CDR3 covers 15 residues. After removal of 8 bases from V and 6 bases from J, the junction contained 12 bases not matched to a gene. The chain's CDR3 is CASAYEGAFAGELFF. DNA for the CDR3: TGTGCCAGCGCCTACGAGGGGGCATTTGCCGGGGAGCTGTTTTTT.

This clone has only a few counts. The genes are TRBV28 and TRBJ2-2, with 16 bases matching TRBD2. The V and J ends lost 3 bases and 8 bases, in that order; junction bases with no gene match: 3. The germline V gene encodes CDR1 MDHEN and CDR2 SYDVKM. There are 16 residues in the CDR3. The CDR3 here is CASSLGLAGGRGELFF. The CDR3 DNA follows: TGTGCCAGCAGTTTGGGACTAGCGGGAGGGCGTGGGGAGCTGTTTTTT.

This clone was detected only once. The genes are TRBV13 and TRBJ2-3; 7 bases align to TRBD2. The CDR3 has 15 amino acids. Germline CDR1 and CDR2: PRHDT and FYEKMQ (reference sequence). Trimming took 5 bases from V and 2 from J; bases not matched to a gene: 7. The DNA of the CDR3 is TGTGCCAGCAGCCCCTCCGGGACTACCACAGATACGCAGTATTTT. As protein: CASSPSGTTTDTQYF.

The V call is TRBV5-1, the J call TRBJ1-4; D is undetermined. Germline V gene lookup returns CDR1 SGHRS and CDR2 YFSETQ. The length of the CDR3 is 14 residues. The V gene lost 5 bases and the J gene lost 8 bases, with 16 bases spanning the gap. The CDR3 DNA is TGCGCCAGCAGATTAGGAGGCCCGGGGGAAAAACTGTTTTTT. Translation gives CASRLGGPGEKLFF.

The rearrangement links TRBV10-1 to TRBJ2-7; tentatively, D is TRBD1 (5 bases). The CDR3 consists of 14 residues. V lost 2 bases and J 6 bases, leaving 14 bases between the germline ends. Germline CDR1 reads WNHNN; CDR2 reads SYGVQD (reference sequence). CDR3 nucleotides: TGCGCCAGCAGTGAGCGGCAGGGAAGAGCCGAGCAGTACTTC. The encoded protein is CASSERQGRAEQYF.